This T cell receptor beta chain was recovered during a study of siplizumab effects on memory and regulatory T cells. Libraries were prepared by immunoSEQ multiplex PCR; TCRdb keeps only in-frame clonotypes and omits some of them. The sample includes more than 85,000 clones, about 92% seen only once; the top ten take about 0.32%. The ends were cut back, 5 bases at V and 5 bases at J, with 13 bases in the middle. Germline CDR1 and CDR2: SEHNR and FQNEAQ (reference sequence). This CDR3 is built from 14 residues. Study-wide results and limits: Proliferating Tregs from siplizumab cultures lacked functional confirmation of suppression.

Details on this clone: Its antigen is still unknown.

V is TRBV7-9 and J is TRBJ2-1; D is perhaps TRBD2 (5 bases). The sequenced sample consisted of CD4+ T cells sorted from blood. This receptor was obtained from a human donor in good health. In nucleotides, the CDR3 is TGTGCCAGCAGCCGGAGGACGCAACACAATGAGCAGTTCTTC. Translation: CASSRRTQHNEQFF. Together with reference TRBV7-9 and TRBJ2-1, the CDR3 gives the full variable domain: DTGVSQNPRHKITKRGQNVTFRCDPISEHNRLYWYRQTLGQGPEFLTYFQNEAQLEKSRLLSDRFSAERPKGSFSTLEIQRTEQGDSAMYLCASSRRTQHNEQFFGPGTRLTVL.